This note documents a single T cell receptor beta chain sequence. The antigen is undetermined. The data were taken from a study of CD8+ T cells in alopecia areata. Findings and limits, study-wide: Although TCR sharing was seen in mice, sharing across patients was less clear, possibly for HLA-related reasons. Compared with normal scalp, lesional scalp had higher clonality and more expanded CD8+ clones.

Extracted RNA was reverse transcribed into cDNA, the sequencing template. Sequencing used immunoSEQ multiplex PCR; TCRdb keeps in-frame clones, though not all of them. This sample carries more than 95,000 clones, 55% to 80% of them seen once, and the ten largest clones take roughly 3.1%. PBMCs provided sorted CD4+ and CD8+ T cells. The J segment lost 3 bases and the V segment lost 4 bases, leaving 4 bases of the junction unmatched. Germline V CDR1 and CDR2: SGHDT, YYEEEE. This CDR3 contains 15 residues. Sequencing used CD4+ T cells sorted from blood. This rearrangement joins TRBV5-6 to TRBJ2-4, with 10 bases identical to TRBD1. This TCR came from a human donor in good health. CDR3 protein: CASSETGGGKNIQYF. DNA of the CDR3: TGTGCCAGCAGCGAGACAGGGGGCGGCAAAAACATTCAGTACTTC. The entire variable domain, with the rest obtained from reference TRBV5-6 and TRBJ2-4, is as follows: DAGVTQSPTHLIKTRGQQVTLRCSPKSGHDTVSWYQQALGQGPQFIFQYYEEEERQRGNFPDRFSGHQFPNYSSELNVNALLLGDSALYLCASSETGGGKNIQYFGAGTRLSVL.